A single TCR beta chain is shown here with its context. The entry originates in a study of T cell changes during pregnancy in multiple sclerosis. Germline V CDR1 and CDR2: MGHRA, YSYEKL. V was cut by 1 base and J by 3 bases, with 16 bases left in between. The CDR3 runs 16 residues. The method was immunoSEQ multiplex PCR; TCRdb's version includes in-frame clones alone and lacks a portion of them. The sample includes 50,000 to 75,000 clones, roughly 92% seen only once; the top ten take approximately 2.5%. The rearrangement links TRBV4-1 to TRBJ2-7; D is perhaps TRBD1 (5 bases). The sequenced sample was CD8+ T cells from peripheral blood mononuclear cells, obtained in the third trimester of pregnancy. The clonotype was recovered from a female donor with multiple sclerosis, enrolled in a pregnancy study. For the CDR3, the DNA is TGCGCCAGCAGCCAAGGAGGTCAGGGAAGCTACTACGAGCAGTACTTC. Protein: CASSQGGQGSYYEQYF.